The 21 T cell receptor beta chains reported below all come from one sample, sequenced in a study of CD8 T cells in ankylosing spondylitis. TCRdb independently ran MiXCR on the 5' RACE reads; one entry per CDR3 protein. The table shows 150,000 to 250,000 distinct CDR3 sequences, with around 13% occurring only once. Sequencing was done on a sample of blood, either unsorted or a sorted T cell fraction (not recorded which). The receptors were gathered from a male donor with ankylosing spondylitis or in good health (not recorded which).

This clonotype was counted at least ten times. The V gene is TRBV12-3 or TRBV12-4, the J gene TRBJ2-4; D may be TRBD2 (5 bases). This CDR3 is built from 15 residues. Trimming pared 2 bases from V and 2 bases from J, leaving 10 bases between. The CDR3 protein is CASSLTRVTKNIQYF. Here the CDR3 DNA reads TGTGCCAGCAGTTTAACGAGGGTAACCAAAAACATTCAGTACTTC.

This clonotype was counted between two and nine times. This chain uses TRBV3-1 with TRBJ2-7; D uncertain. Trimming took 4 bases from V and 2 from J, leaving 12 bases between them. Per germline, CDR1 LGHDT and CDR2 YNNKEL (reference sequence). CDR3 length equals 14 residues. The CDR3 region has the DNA TGTGCCAGCAGCCTCGAGACAATACCCTACGAGCAGTACTTC. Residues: CASSLETIPYEQYF.

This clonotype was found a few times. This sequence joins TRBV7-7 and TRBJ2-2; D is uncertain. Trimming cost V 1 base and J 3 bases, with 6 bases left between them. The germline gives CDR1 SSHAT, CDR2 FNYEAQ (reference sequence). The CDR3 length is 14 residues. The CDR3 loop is CASSLGEDTGELFF. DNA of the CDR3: TGTGCCAGCAGCTTAGGGGAAGACACCGGGGAGCTGTTTTTT.

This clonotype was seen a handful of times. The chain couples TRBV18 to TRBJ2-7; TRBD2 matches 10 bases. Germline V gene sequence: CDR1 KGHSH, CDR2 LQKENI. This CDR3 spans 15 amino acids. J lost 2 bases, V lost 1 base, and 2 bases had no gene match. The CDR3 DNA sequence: TGTGCCAGCTCACCACGGCTAGCGGGGGCCTACGAGCAGTACTTC. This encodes CASSPRLAGAYEQYF. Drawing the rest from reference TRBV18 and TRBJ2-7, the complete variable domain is NAGVMQNPRHLVRRRGQEARLRCSPMKGHSHVYWYRQLPEEGLKFMVYLQKENIIDESGMPKERFSAEFPKEGPSILRIQQVVRGDSAAYFCASSPRLAGAYEQYFGPGTRLTVT.

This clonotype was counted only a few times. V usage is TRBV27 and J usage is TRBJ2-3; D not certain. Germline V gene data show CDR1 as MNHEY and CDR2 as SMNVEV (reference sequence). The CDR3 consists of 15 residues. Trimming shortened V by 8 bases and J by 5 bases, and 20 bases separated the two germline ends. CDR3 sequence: CASGPPMVRRDTQYF. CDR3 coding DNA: TGTGCCAGCGGACCACCTATGGTCCGGCGAGATACGCAGTATTTT.

The CDR3 DNA sequence: TGCGCCAGCAGCCAAGATGAGGGGGCTAATTCACCCCTCCACTTT. It specifies CASSQDEGANSPLHF. J is TRBJ1-6 and V is TRBV4-1; 7 nucleotides align to TRBD1. Germline V gene data show CDR1 as MGHRA and CDR2 as YSYEKL. V lost 0 bases, J lost 6 bases, and 2 bases stayed unmatched. The CDR3 runs 15 residues.

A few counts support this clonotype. The CDR3 sequence is CATREGPNEQFF. DNA of the CDR3: TGTGCCACCAGGGAGGGCCCTAATGAGCAGTTCTTC. The chain recombines TRBV6-6 with TRBJ2-1; 7 bases are a match to TRBD2. Per the germline V gene, CDR1 is MNHNY and CDR2 is SVGAGI (reference sequence). This CDR3 contains 12 residues. V shed 10 bases and J 7 bases; nucleotides not matched to a gene: 7.

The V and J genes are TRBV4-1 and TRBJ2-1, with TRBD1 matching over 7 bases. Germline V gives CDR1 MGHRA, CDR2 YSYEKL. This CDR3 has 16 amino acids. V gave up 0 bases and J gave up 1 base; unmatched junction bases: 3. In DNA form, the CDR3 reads TGCGCCAGCAGCCAAGATCCGACAGGGTCCTACAATGAGCAGTTCTTC. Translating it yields CASSQDPTGSYNEQFF.

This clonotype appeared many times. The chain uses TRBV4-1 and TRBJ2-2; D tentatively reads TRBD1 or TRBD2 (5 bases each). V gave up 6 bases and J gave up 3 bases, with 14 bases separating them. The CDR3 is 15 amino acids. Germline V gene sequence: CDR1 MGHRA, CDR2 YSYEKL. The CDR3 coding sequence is TGCGCCAGCAGTCAGGGCGGAGGAGACACCGGGGAGCTGTTTTTT. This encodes CASSQGGGDTGELFF.

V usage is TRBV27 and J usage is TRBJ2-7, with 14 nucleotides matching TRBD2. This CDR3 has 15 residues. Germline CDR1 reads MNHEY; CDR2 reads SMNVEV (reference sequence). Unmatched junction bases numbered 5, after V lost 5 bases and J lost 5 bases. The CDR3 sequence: CASSLGTSGGNEQYF. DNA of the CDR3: TGTGCCAGCAGTCTAGGGACTAGCGGGGGAAACGAGCAGTACTTC.

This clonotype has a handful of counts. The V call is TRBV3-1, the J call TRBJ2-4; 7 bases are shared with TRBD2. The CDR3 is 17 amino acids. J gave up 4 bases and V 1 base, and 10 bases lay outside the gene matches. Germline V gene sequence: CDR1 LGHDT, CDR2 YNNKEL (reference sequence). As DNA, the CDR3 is TGTGCCAGCAGCCAAGGTCCTCTAGCGGAGACTAAAAACATTCAGTACTTC. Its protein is CASSQGPLAETKNIQYF.

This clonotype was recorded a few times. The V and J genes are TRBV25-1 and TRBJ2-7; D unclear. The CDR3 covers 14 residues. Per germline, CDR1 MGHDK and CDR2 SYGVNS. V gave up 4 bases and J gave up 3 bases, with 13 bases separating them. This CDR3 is CASSVRLPDYEQYF. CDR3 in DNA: TGTGCCAGCAGTGTAAGATTGCCCGACTACGAGCAGTACTTC.

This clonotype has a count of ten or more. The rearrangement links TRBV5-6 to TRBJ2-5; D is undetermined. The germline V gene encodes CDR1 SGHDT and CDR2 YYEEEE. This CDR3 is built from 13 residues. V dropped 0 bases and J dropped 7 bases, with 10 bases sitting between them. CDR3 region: CASSLERSGTQYF. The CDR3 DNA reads TGTGCCAGCAGCTTGGAACGGTCCGGGACCCAGTACTTC.

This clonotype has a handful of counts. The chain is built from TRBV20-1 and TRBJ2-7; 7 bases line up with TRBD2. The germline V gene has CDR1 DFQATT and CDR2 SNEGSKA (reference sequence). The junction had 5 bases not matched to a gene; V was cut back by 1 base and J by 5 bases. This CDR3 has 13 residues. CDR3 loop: CSARGGREHEQYF. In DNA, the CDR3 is TGCAGTGCTAGAGGTGGGCGGGAGCACGAGCAGTACTTC.

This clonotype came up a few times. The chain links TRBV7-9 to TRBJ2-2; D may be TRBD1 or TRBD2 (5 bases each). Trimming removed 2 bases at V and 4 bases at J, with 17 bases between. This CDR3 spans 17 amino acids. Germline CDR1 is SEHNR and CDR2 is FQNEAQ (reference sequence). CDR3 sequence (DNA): TGTGCCAGCAGCTTAATAACCGGGACCACTCTCACCGGGGAGCTGTTTTTT. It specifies CASSLITGTTLTGELFF.

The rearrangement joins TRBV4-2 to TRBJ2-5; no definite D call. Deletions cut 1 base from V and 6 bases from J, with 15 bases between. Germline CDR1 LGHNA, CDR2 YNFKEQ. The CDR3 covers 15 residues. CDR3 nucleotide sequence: TGTGCCAGCAGCCAAGGAGAGACTGGCCGGCAGACCCAGTACTTC. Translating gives CASSQGETGRQTQYF.

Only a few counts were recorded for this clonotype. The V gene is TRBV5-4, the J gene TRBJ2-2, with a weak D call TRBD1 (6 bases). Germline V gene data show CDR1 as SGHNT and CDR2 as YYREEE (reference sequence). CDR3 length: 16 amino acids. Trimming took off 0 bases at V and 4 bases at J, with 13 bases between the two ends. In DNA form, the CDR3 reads TGTGCCAGCAGCTTGGATCCAGGGGAGAGCACCGGGGAGCTGTTTTTT. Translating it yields CASSLDPGESTGELFF.

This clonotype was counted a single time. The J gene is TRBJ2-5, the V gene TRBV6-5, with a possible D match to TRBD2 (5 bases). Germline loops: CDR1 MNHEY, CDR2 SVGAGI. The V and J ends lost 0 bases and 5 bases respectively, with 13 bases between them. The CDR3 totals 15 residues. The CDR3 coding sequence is TGTGCCAGCAGTTACTCGACACTACGAGGGGAGACCCAGTACTTC. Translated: CASSYSTLRGETQYF.

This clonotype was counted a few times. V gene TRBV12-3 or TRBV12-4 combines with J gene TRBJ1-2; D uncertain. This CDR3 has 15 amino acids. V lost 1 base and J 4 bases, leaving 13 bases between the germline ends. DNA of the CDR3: TGTGCCAGCAGTTTAGTAGGCGGACTATCCTATGGCTACACCTTC. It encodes CASSLVGGLSYGYTF.

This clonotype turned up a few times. CDR3 nucleotides: TGTGCCAGCAGCTTGGACGTGGGGGGGCAAAGAGAGACCCAGTACTTC. It encodes CASSLDVGGQRETQYF. The chain carries TRBV5-5 and TRBJ2-5, with D possibly being TRBD2 (7 bases). There are 16 residues in the CDR3. Germline V CDR1 and CDR2: SGHKS, YYEKEE (reference sequence). V lost 0 bases and J lost 4, with 16 bases in between.

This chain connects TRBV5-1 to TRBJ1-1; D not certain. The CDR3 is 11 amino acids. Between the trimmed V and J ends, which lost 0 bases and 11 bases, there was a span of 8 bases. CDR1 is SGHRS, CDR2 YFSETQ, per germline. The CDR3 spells CASSLGAGAFF. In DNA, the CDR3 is TGCGCCAGCAGCTTGGGTGCGGGGGCTTTCTTT.